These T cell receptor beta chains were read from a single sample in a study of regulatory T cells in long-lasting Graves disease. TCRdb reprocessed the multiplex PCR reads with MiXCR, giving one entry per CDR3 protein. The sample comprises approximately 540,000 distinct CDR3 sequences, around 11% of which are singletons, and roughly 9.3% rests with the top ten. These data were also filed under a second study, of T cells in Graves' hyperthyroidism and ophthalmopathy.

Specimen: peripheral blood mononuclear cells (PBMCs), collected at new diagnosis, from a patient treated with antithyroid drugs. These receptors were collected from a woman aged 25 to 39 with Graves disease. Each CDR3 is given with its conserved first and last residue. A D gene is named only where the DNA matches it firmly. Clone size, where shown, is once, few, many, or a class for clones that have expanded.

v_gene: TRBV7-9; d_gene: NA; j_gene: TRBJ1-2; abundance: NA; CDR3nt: TGTGCCAGCAGCTTAGCGAGTGCAGGTGTGGATGGCTACACCTTC; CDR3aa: CASSLASAGVDGYTF
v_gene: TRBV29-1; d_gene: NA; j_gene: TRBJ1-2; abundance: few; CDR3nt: TGCAGCATTTGGCAGGGAAACTATGGCTACACCTTC; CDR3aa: CSIWQGNYGYTF
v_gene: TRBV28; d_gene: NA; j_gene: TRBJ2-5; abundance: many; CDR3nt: TGTGCCAGCAGTTTATACCGCGCAGGCCACCAAGAGACCCAGTACTTC; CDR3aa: CASSLYRAGHQETQYF
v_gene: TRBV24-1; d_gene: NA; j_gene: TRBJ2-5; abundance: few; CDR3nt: TGTACCACCAGTGATCGATTGGACAGACAAGAGACCCAGTACTTC; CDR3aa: CTTSDRLDRQETQYF
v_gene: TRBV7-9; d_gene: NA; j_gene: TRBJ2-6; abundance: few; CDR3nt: TGTGCCAGCAGCTCTGATTTTGCCAGCTCTGGGGCCAACGTCCTGACTTTC; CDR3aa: CASSSDFASSGANVLTF
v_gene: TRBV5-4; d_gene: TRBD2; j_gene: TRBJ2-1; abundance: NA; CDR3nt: TGTGCCAGCAGCCCGACCGGGACTAGCTCCTACAATGAGCAGTTCTTC; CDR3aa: CASSPTGTSSYNEQFF
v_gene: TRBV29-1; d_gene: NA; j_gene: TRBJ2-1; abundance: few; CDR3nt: TGCAGCGTGCTCAGGGGGCGCCGGGGGGAGGATAGTTCCTACAATGAGCAGTTCTTC; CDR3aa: CSVLRGRRGEDSSYNEQFF
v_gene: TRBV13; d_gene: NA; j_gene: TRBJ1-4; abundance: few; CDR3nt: TGTGCCAGCAGCTTAGGCCGGGGAGGGGCAACTAATGAAAAACTGTTTTTT; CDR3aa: CASSLGRGGATNEKLFF
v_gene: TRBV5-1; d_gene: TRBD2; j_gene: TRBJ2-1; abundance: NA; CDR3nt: TGCGCCAGCAGAGGAACCAGGCCTAGCGGGGGGTACAATGAGCAGTTCTTC; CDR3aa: CASRGTRPSGGYNEQFF
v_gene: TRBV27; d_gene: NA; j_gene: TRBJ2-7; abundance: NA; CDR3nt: TGTGCCAGCAGTTTAGGGACTTTCTCCTACGAGCAGTACTTC; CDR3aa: CASSLGTFSYEQYF
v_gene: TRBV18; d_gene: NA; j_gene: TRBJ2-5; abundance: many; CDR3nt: TGTGCCAGCTCACCAGCAGGGTCAGAGACCCAGTACTTC; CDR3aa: CASSPAGSETQYF
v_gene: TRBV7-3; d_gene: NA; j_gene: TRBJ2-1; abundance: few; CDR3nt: TGTGCCAGCAGCTTACTAGCGACCTCCTACAATGAGCAGTTCTTC; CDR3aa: CASSLLATSYNEQFF
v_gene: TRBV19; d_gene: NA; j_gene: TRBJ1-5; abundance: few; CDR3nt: TGTGCCAGTAGTGACCAGGGCCAGCAGCCCCAGCATTTT; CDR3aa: CASSDQGQQPQHF
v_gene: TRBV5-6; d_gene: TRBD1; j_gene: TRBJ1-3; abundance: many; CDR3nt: TGTGCCAGCAGCTTGTTGGGACAGGGAGACACCATATATTTT; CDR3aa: CASSLLGQGDTIYF
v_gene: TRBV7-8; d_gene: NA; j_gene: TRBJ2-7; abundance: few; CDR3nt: TGTGCCAGCAGCAACCACTGGGAGCTAGAATACGAGCAGTACTTC; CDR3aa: CASSNHWELEYEQYF
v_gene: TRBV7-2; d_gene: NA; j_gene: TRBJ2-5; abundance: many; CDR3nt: TGTGCCAGCAGCGATAGGGGGGTATGGTGGGAGGGCGGAGAGACCCAGTACTTC; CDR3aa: CASSDRGVWWEGGETQYF
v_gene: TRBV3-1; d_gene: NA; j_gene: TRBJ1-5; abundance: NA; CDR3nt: TGTGCCAGCAGCCAAGCCTCTTTTCAGCCCCAGCATTTT; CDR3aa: CASSQASFQPQHF
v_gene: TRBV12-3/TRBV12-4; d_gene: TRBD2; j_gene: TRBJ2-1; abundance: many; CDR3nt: TGTGCCAGCCGGTTGAGCGGGAGGACCTACAATGAGCAGTTCTTC; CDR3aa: CASRLSGRTYNEQFF
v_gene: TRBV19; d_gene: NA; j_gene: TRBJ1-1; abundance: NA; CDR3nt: TGTGCCAGTAGTATAGGGCAGCCCACTGAAGCTTTCTTT; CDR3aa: CASSIGQPTEAFF
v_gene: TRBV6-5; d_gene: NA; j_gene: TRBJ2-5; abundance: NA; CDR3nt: TGTGCCAGCAGTTACTCCCGTCTGGAGACCCAGTACTTC; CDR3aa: CASSYSRLETQYF
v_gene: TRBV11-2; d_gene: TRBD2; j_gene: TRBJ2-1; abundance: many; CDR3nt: TGTGCCAGCAGCAGCCGGACTAGCGGAGGGAACAATGAGCAGTTCTTC; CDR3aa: CASSSRTSGGNNEQFF
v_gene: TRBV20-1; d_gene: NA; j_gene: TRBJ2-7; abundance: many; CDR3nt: TGCAGTGCTCCGCTAAGAGCCACAGGGTTATCCTACGAGCAGTACTTC; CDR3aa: CSAPLRATGLSYEQYF
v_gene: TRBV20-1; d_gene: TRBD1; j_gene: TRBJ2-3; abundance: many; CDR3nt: TGCAGTGCTACCGCCGGGACAGGGGCGGGAGATACGCAGTATTTT; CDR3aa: CSATAGTGAGDTQYF
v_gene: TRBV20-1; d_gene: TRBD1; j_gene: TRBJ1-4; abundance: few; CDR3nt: TGCAGTGCTAGAGGCGAACCGGGACAGGGGGTATCTTCAACTAATGAAAAACTGTTTTTT; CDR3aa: CSARGEPGQGVSSTNEKLFF
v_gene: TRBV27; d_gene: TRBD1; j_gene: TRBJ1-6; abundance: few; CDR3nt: TGTGCCAGCAGTTTAATTTCGGACAGGGTTTCACCCCTCCACTTT; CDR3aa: CASSLISDRVSPLHF
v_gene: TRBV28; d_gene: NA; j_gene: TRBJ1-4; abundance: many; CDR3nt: TGTGCCAGCAGTCCTAGACAGGATTATGAAAAACTGTTTTTT; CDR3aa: CASSPRQDYEKLFF
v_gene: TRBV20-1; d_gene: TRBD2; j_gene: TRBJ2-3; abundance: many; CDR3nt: TGCAGTGCTAGTAGGCGGGAGCGCGCAGATACGCAGTATTTT; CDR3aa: CSASRRERADTQYF
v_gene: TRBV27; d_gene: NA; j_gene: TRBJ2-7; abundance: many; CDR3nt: TGTGCCAGCAGTGAACAGATGAGTGGTCACGAGCAGTACTTC; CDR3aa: CASSEQMSGHEQYF
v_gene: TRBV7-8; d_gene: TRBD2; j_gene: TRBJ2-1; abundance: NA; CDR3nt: TGTGCCAGCAGCTTCAGTCGACTAGCGGATCGCTCCTACAATGAGCAGTTCTTC; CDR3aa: CASSFSRLADRSYNEQFF
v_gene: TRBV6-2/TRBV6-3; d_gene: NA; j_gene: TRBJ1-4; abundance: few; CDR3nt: TGTGCCAGCAGCCTACAGGGAATCGTAGAGAAACTGTTTTTT; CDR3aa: CASSLQGIVEKLFF
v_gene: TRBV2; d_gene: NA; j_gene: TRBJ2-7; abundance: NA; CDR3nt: TGTGCCAGCACTACCGGGATGCCCTACGAGCAGTACTTC; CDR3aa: CASTTGMPYEQYF
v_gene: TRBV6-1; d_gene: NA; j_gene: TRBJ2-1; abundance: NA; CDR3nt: TGTGCCAGCACCAGGAACCACAATGAGCAGTTCTTC; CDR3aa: CASTRNHNEQFF
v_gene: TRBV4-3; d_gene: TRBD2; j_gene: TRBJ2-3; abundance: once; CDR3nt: TGCGCCAGCAGCCGACTAGCGGGAGAAGGCACAGATACGCAGTATTTT; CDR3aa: CASSRLAGEGTDTQYF
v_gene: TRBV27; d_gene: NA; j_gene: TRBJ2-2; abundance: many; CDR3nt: TGTGCCACACGACCCCACGGGGCGAACACCGGGGAGCTGTTTTTT; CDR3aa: CATRPHGANTGELFF
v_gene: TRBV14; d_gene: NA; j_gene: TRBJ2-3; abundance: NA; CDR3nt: TGTGCCAGCAGCCAAGAAGGGCTAACAACAGATACGCAGTATTTT; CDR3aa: CASSQEGLTTDTQYF
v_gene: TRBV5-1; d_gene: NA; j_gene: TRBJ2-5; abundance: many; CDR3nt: TGCGCCAGCAGCTTGGGGCCCGGGCAAGAGACCCAGTACTTC; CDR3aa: CASSLGPGQETQYF
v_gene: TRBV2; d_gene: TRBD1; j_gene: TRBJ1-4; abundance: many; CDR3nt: TGTGCCAGCAGTGGGTCTCTCGGGACAGTGGGCGAAAAACTGTTTTTT; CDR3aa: CASSGSLGTVGEKLFF
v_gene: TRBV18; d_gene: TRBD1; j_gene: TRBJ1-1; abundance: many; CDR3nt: TGTGCCAGCTCACAAAGAGTGGGACAGGGAAACGAACATGAAGCTTTCTTT; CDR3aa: CASSQRVGQGNEHEAFF
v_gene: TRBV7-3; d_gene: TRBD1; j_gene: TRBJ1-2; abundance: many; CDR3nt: TGTGCCAGCAGCGCAACCGGGACAGTGGAAGCTAACTATGGCTACACCTTC; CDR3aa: CASSATGTVEANYGYTF
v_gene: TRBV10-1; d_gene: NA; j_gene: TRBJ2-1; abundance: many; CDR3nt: TGCGCCAGCAGTAACGGGGTCAACAATGAGCAGTTCTTC; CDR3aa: CASSNGVNNEQFF
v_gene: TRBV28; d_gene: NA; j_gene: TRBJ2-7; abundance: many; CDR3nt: TGTGCCAGCAGAACCGGGGTCTACGAGCAGTACTTC; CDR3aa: CASRTGVYEQYF